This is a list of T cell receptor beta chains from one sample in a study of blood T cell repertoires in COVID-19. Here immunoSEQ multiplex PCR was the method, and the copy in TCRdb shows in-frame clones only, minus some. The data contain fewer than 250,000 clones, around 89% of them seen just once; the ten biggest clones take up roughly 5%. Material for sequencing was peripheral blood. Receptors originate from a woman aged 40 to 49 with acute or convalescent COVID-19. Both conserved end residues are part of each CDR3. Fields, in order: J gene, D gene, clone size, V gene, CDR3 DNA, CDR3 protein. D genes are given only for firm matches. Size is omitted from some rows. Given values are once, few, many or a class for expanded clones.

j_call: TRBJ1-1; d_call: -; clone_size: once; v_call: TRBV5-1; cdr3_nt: TGCGCCAGCAGCTTGGGCAGTGAAGCTTTCTTT; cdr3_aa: CASSLGSEAFF
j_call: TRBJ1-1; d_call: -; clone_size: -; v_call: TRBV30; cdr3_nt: TGTGCCTGGAGTGTAACGGGCCTCGGGGGGGAAGCTTTCTTT; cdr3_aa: CAWSVTGLGGEAFF
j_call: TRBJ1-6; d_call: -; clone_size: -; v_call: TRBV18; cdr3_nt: TGTGCCAGCTCACTTTTGGACAGCTATAATTCACCCCTCCACTTT; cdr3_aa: CASSLLDSYNSPLHF
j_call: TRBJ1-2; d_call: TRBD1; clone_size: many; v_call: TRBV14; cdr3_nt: TGTGCCAGCAGCCAAGCAGGGGGCTATGGCTACACCTTC; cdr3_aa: CASSQAGGYGYTF
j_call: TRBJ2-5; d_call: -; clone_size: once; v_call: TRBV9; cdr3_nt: TGTGCCAGCAGCGTAAACAGCAAAGAGACCCAGTACTTC; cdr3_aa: CASSVNSKETQYF
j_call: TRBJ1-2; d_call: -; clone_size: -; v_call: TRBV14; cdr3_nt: TGTGCCAGCAGCCAAGATTATGGGGCGCCCCGCACCTTC; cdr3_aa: CASSQDYGAPRTF
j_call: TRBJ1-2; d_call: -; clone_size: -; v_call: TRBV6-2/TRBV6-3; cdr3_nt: TGTGCCAGCAGTTACGCCGGGGATGGCTACACCTTC; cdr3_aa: CASSYAGDGYTF
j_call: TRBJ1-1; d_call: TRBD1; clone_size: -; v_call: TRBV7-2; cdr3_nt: TGTGCCAGCAGCCAACAGGGGGGGGTGACTGAAGCTTTCTTT; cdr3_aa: CASSQQGGVTEAFF
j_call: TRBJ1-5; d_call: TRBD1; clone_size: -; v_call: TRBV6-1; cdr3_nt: TGTGCCAGCAGTGAAGGCAGGGGGCGGGGGAATCAGCCCCAGCATTTT; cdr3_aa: CASSEGRGRGNQPQHF
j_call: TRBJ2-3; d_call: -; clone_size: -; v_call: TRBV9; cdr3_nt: TGTGCCAGCAGCGTACTCGGGGGCACAGATACGCAGTATTTT; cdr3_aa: CASSVLGGTDTQYF
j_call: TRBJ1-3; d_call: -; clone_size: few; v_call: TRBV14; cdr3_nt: TGTGCCAGCAGCCCTCTGGGGCCGGCCGGCGGAAACACCATATATTTT; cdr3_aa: CASSPLGPAGGNTIYF